This T cell receptor (beta chain) was recovered during a study of blood T cells in healthy people across ages. Germline V gene lookup returns CDR1 SGHVS and CDR2 FQNEAQ. V was clipped by 7 bases and J by 4 bases, with 19 bases between them. The length of the CDR3 is 15 residues. A second 7 to 11 cycle PCR used barcoded and J-beta primers. One entry per CDR3 protein results from TCRdb running MiXCR on the 5' RACE reads. The table has 500,000 to 600,000 distinct CDR3 sequences, approximately 25% seen once. This clonotype was counted between two and nine times. This receptor was taken from a woman in her 70s in good health. The specimen was blood. The rearrangement joins TRBV7-8 to TRBJ1-2, with D maybe TRBD1 (6 bases). The CDR3 sequence is CASTERGVSSYGYTF. The CDR3 bases are TGTGCCAGCACCGAGAGGGGGGTCAGCTCCTATGGCTACACCTTC.